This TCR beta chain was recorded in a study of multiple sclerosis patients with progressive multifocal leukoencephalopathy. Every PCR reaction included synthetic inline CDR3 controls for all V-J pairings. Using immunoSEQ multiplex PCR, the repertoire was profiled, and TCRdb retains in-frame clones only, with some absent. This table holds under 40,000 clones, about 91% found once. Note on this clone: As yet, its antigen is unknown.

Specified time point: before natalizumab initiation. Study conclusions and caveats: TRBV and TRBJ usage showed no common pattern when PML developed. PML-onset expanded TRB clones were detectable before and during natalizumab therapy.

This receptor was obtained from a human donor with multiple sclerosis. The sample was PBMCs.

CDR3 nucleotide sequence: TGTGCCAGCAGTGGCAGGGCGAACACTGAAGCTTTCTTT. Translation: CASSGRANTEAFF. The V call is TRBV28, the J call TRBJ1-1; D perhaps matches TRBD1 (5 bases). Germline V gene sequence: CDR1 MDHEN, CDR2 SYDVKM. The CDR3 sequence is 13 residues long. The V end was cut by 5 bases, the J end by 1 base, with 8 bases between.